Given below is one TCR beta chain in context. Its antigen is as yet unknown. The source of the sample is a study of cytomegalovirus exposure and HLA in healthy donors. Study results and limitations: The authors later linked a missense DCLRE1C variant to TCR beta V- and J-gene trimming.

The ends were cut back, 0 bases at V and 7 bases at J, with 6 bases in the middle. The germline CDR1 and CDR2 sequences are LNHNV and YYDKDF (reference sequence). The CDR3 runs to 12 residues. PCR used 60 Vbeta primers and 13 Jbeta primers. Method: immunoSEQ multiplex PCR; TCRdb's copy keeps in-frame clones and lacks some. The repertoire holds approximately 140,000 clones, with 80% as singletons. The TCR comes from a woman between 35 and 50 years old in good health and CMV-seronegative. The chain combines TRBV15 with TRBJ2-5; no clear D gene. Material: PBMCs. CDR3: CATSRDSGTQYF. The CDR3 coding sequence is TGTGCCACCAGCAGAGATTCGGGGACCCAGTACTTC.